The clone carrying this TCR beta chain was seen once. Germline CDR1 LGHDT, CDR2 YNNKEL (reference sequence). The CDR3 is made up of 15 amino acids. Between the trimmed V and J ends, which lost 0 bases and 7 bases, there was a span of 16 bases. The entry originates in a study of spatial heterogeneity in lung cancer. In TCRdb, the 5' RACE reads were re-called with MiXCR into one record per CDR3 protein. The data show 23,000 or so distinct CDR3 sequences, with about 4.3% seen just once and more than 4% held by the top ten. Described time point: sample taken at primary tumor resection. Donation came from 70 or so patients with untreated early-stage non-small cell lung cancer. Unsorted tumor, nontumor lung tissue or cryopreserved PBMC supplied the whole RNA.

The source was PBMCs, collected at surgery. This TCR was sampled from a male donor with early-stage non-small cell lung cancer. The chain has TRBV3-1 and TRBJ2-7; D is perhaps TRBD1 (5 bases). The CDR3 region has the DNA TGTGCCAGCAGCCAAGAACCCAGGGCGGTTTCAGAGCAGTACTTC. Translating it yields CASSQEPRAVSEQYF.